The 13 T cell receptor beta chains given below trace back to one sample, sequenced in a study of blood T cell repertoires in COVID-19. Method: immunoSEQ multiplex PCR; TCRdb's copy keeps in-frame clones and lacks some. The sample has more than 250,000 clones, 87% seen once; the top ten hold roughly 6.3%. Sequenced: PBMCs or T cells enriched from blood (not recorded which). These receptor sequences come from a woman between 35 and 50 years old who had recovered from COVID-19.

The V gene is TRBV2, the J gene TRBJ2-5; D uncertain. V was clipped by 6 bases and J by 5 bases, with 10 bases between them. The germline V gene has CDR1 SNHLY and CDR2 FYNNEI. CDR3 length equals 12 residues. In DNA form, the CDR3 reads TGTGCCAGCAGCGCCGGGTGGGAGACCCAGTACTTC. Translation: CASSAGWETQYF.

The CDR3 spells CASSASGDRYVLTEAFF. For the CDR3, the DNA is TGTGCCAGCAGCGCCTCGGGGGACAGGTACGTATTGACTGAAGCTTTCTTT. This sequence joins TRBV9 and TRBJ1-1, with 8 bases identical to TRBD1. Germline V gene lookup returns CDR1 SGDLS and CDR2 YYNGEE. V lost 3 bases to trimming and J lost 5 bases; unmatched junction nucleotides: 15. The CDR3 extends over 17 amino acids.

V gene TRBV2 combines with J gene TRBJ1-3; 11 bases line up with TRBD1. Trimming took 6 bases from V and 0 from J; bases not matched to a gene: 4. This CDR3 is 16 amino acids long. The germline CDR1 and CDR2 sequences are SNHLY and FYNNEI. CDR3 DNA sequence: TGTGCCAGCAGGTGGGACAGGGGGTTCTCTGGAAACACCATATATTTT. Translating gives CASRWDRGFSGNTIYF.

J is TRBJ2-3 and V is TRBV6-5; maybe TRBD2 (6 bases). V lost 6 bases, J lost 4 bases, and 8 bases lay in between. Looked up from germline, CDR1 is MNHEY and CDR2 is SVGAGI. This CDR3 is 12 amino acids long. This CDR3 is CASRSGADTQYF. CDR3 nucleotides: TGTGCCAGCAGGTCGGGGGCAGATACGCAGTATTTT.

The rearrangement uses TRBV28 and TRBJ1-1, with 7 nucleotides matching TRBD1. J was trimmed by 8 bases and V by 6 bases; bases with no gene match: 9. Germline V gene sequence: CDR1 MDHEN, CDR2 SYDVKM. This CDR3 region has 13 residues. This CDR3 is CASRTTGQREAFF. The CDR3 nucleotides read TGTGCCAGCAGGACGACAGGGCAACGAGAAGCTTTCTTT.

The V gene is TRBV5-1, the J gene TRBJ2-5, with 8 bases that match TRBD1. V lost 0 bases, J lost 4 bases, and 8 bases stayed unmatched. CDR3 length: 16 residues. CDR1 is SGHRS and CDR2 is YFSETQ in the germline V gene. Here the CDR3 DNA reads TGCGCCAGCAGCTTGGCCGCGGCAGGGGGCCCAGAGACCCAGTACTTC. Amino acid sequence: CASSLAAAGGPETQYF. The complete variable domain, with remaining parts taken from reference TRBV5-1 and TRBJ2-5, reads KAGVTQTPRYLIKTRGQQVTLSCSPISGHRSVSWYQQTPGQGLQFLFEYFSETQRNKGNFPGRFSGRQFSNSRSEMNVSTLELGDSALYLCASSLAAAGGPETQYFGPGTRLLVL.

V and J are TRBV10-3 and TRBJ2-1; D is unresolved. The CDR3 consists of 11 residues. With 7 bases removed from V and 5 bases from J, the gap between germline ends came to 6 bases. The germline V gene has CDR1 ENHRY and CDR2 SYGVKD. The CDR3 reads CAITAHNEQFF. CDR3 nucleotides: TGTGCCATCACTGCGCACAATGAGCAGTTCTTC.

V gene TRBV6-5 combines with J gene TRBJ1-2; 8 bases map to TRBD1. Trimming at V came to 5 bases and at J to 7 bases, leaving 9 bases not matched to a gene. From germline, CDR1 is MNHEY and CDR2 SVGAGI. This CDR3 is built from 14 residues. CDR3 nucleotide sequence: TGTGCCAGCAGTCCATACGACAGGGGAGTTGGCTACACCTTC. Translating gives CASSPYDRGVGYTF.

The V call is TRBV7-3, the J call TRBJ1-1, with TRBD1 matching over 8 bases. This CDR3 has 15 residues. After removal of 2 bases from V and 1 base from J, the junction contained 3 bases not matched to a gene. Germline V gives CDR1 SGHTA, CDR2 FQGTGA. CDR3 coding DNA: TGTGCCAGCAGCTTACTCGGACAGGGGAACACTGAAGCTTTCTTT. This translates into CASSLLGQGNTEAFF. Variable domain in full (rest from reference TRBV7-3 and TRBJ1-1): GAGVSQTPSNKVTEKGKYVELRCDPISGHTALYWYRQSLGQGPEFLIYFQGTGAADDSGLPNDRFFAVRPEGSVSTLKIQRTERGDSAVYLCASSLLGQGNTEAFFGQGTRLTVV.

CDR3 sequence: CASSPGRLGSDEQFF. For the CDR3, the DNA is TGTGCCAGCAGCCCCGGGAGACTAGGGAGCGATGAGCAGTTCTTC. The chain recombines TRBV28 with TRBJ2-1, with a weak D call TRBD2 (6 bases). CDR3 length: 15 residues. Germline values: CDR1 MDHEN, CDR2 SYDVKM. Trimming left V 6 bases short and J 8 bases short, with 20 bases between.

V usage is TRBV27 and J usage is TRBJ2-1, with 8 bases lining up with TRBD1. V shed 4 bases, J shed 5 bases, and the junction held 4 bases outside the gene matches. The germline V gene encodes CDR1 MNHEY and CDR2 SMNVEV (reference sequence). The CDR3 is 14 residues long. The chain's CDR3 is CASSWTGSDNEQFF. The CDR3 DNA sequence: TGTGCCAGCAGTTGGACAGGGTCCGACAATGAGCAGTTCTTC.

CDR3 amino acids: CASSLSGPSTDTQYF. For the CDR3, the DNA is TGTGCCAGCAGTCTTAGCGGGCCGAGCACAGATACGCAGTATTTT. J is TRBJ2-3 and V is TRBV7-9; TRBD2 aligns across 7 bases. The CDR3 has 15 residues. After removal of 6 bases from V and 0 bases from J, the junction contained 6 bases not matched to a gene. Germline CDR1 reads SEHNR; CDR2 reads FQNEAQ (reference sequence).

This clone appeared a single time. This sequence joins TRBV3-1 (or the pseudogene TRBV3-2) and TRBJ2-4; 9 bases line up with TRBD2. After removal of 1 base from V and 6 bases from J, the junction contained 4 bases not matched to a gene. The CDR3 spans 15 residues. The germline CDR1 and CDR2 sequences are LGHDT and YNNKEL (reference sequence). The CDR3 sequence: CASSQGGLAGNIQYF. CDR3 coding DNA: TGTGCCAGCAGCCAAGGGGGACTAGCAGGAAACATTCAGTACTTC.